This entry lists 25 T cell receptor beta chains sequenced from one sample in a study of control samples from healthy donors and cancer patients. Profiling relied on immunoSEQ multiplex PCR, and the TCRdb table lists in-frame clones only, not all of them. The table includes fewer than 250,000 clones, roughly nine tenths detected once. Specimen: blood. Receptors originate from a young man in good health.

V and J are TRBV5-4 and TRBJ2-3; 8 nucleotides line up with TRBD2. This CDR3 is 17 amino acids long. Germline CDR1 is SGHNT and CDR2 is YYREEE (reference sequence). Trimming removed 2 bases from V and 6 bases from J; junction bases left unmatched: 14. CDR3 nucleotides: TGTGCCAGCAGCTTCCAAACGCGAAGCGGGGGCAGGGATACGCAGTATTTT. This sequence encodes CASSFQTRSGGRDTQYF.

This sequence joins TRBV27 and TRBJ1-4; D gene ambiguous. Trimming cost V 6 bases and J 5 bases, with 13 bases left between them. From germline, CDR1 is MNHEY and CDR2 SMNVEV (reference sequence). CDR3 size: 14 residues. The CDR3: CASSGRSLNEKLFF. CDR3 nucleotides: TGTGCCAGCAGCGGACGGTCTCTCAATGAAAAACTGTTTTTT.

V usage is TRBV19 and J usage is TRBJ2-7, with 10 bases that match TRBD1. The CDR3 contains 15 residues. V lost 5 bases and J lost 2; bases outside the gene matches: 6. Germline assignment: CDR1 LNHDA and CDR2 SQIVND (reference sequence). The CDR3 is CASSLDRGRPYEQYF. The CDR3 region has the DNA TGTGCCAGTAGTCTCGACAGGGGGCGACCCTACGAGCAGTACTTC.

The CDR3 DNA is TGCAGTGCTAGTCTCGGCAGTAGAGGCGAGCAGTACTTC. It specifies CSASLGSRGEQYF. The genes are TRBV20-1 and TRBJ2-7, with D unresolved. The V and J ends lost 3 bases and 6 bases respectively, with 15 bases between them. Germline lookup yields CDR1 DFQATT and CDR2 SNEGSKA (reference sequence). There are 13 residues in the CDR3.

The chain employs TRBV6-1 and TRBJ1-5; a weak D match, TRBD1 (6 bases). V was shortened by 2 bases and J by 4 bases, with 12 bases between the two germline ends. This CDR3 region has 15 residues. The germline V gene has CDR1 MNHNS and CDR2 SASEGT. CDR3 sequence (DNA): TGTGCCAGCAGTGAAATGCAGGGGCGAAATCAGCCCCAGCATTTT. Translation: CASSEMQGRNQPQHF.

The chain couples TRBV18 to TRBJ2-7; 9 bases match TRBD1. In germline, CDR1 is KGHSH, CDR2 LQKENI. CDR3 length: 15 residues. Trimming at V came to 0 bases and at J to 6 bases, leaving 6 bases not matched to a gene. The CDR3 DNA follows: TGTGCCAGCTCACCACCCATCACAGGGGGCGTCGAGCAGTACTTC. Amino acids: CASSPPITGGVEQYF.

The V and J genes are TRBV24-1 and TRBJ2-2; D gene uncertain. The V gene's germline CDR1 is KGHDR and CDR2 SFDVKD. The CDR3 sequence is 15 residues long. The V end was cut by 1 base, the J end by 4 bases, with 9 bases between. The CDR3 region has the DNA TGTGCCACCAGTGATTTAGCGAACCCCACCGGGGAGCTGTTTTTT. The encoded protein is CATSDLANPTGELFF.

For this clone: Other DNA sequences of this sample code for an identical CDR3. The chain recombines TRBV5-1 with TRBJ2-7; TRBD2 aligns across 8 bases. The CDR3 has 12 residues. The germline V gene has CDR1 SGHRS and CDR2 YFSETQ. Trimming at V came to 7 bases and at J to 7 bases, leaving 7 bases not matched to a gene. CDR3 nucleotide sequence: TGCGCCAGCCGGCGGGGGGCAGGGGAGCAGTACTTC. Its translation: CASRRGAGEQYF. Drawing the rest from reference TRBV5-1 and TRBJ2-7, the complete variable domain is KAGVTQTPRYLIKTRGQQVTLSCSPISGHRSVSWYQQTPGQGLQFLFEYFSETQRNKGNFPGRFSGRQFSNSRSEMNVSTLELGDSALYLCASRRGAGEQYFGPGTRLTVT.

The CDR3 coding sequence is TGTGCCAGCAGCTTAACCGATTCTAGCAATCAGCCCCAGCATTTT. As protein: CASSLTDSSNQPQHF. The chain combines TRBV5-5 with TRBJ1-5; D not certain. From germline, CDR1 is SGHKS and CDR2 YYEKEE (reference sequence). The CDR3 loop spans 15 amino acids. Trimming removed 2 bases at V and 0 bases at J, with 9 bases between. The whole variable domain, remainder taken from reference TRBV5-5 and TRBJ1-5, is DAGVTQSPTHLIKTRGQQVTLRCSPISGHKSVSWYQQVLGQGPQFIFQYYEKEERGRGNFPDRFSARQFPNYSSELNVNALLLGDSALYLCASSLTDSSNQPQHFGDGTRLSIL.

This chain joins TRBV29-1 and TRBJ2-3; TRBD2 might be the D (5 bases). Trimming cost V 8 bases and J 2 bases, with 17 bases left between them. From germline, CDR1 is SQVTM and CDR2 ANQGSEA. This CDR3 is built from 14 residues. The CDR3 reads CSTREGQPTDTQYF. CDR3 nucleotide sequence: TGCAGCACCCGGGAAGGGCAACCCACAGATACGCAGTATTTT.

This rearrangement joins TRBV7-2 to TRBJ2-5; D possibly uses TRBD1 or TRBD2 (6 bases each). There are 14 residues in the CDR3. V dropped 3 bases and J dropped 2 bases, with 10 bases sitting between them. CDR1 is SGHTA and CDR2 is FQGNSA in the germline V gene. The DNA of the CDR3 is TGTGCCAGCAGCTTCGGGGGCCCACAAGAGACCCAGTACTTC. Translation gives CASSFGGPQETQYF.

Only a few counts were recorded for this clone. The chain combines TRBV4-2 with TRBJ1-6; D call uncertain. Germline V lookup: CDR1 LGHNA, CDR2 YNFKEQ. The CDR3 is 17 amino acids. V was pared by 0 bases and J by 0 bases, with 9 bases between. The CDR3 sequence: CASSQDIASSYNSPLHF. The CDR3 nucleotides are TGTGCCAGCAGCCAAGATATCGCGAGCTCCTATAATTCACCCCTCCACTTT.

The genes are TRBV2 and TRBJ1-1, with D possibly matching TRBD1 (5 bases). Trimming pared 6 bases from V and 0 bases from J, leaving 14 bases between. This CDR3 is built from 15 residues. Germline V lookup: CDR1 SNHLY, CDR2 FYNNEI. The CDR3 coding sequence is TGTGCCAGCAGCAATCGCAGGGCTATGAACACTGAAGCTTTCTTT. Its protein is CASSNRRAMNTEAFF.

The rearrangement uses TRBV7-3 and TRBJ2-1, with 11 bases identical to TRBD2. Germline-derived CDR1 and CDR2 are SGHTA and FQGTGA. The CDR3 totals 17 residues. V trimming: 5 bases; J trimming: 8 bases; junction bases outside the gene matches: 14. The CDR3 DNA is TGTGCCAGCAGCCAACGAGGTAGCGGGGGGGCTCGGGATGAGCAGTTCTTC. Translation gives CASSQRGSGGARDEQFF.

J is TRBJ2-6 and V is TRBV27; TRBD2 is a possible D gene (5 bases). Trimming cost V 5 bases and J 2 bases, with 19 bases left between them. The CDR3 length is 18 residues. Germline CDR1 and CDR2: MNHEY and SMNVEV (reference sequence). The CDR3 DNA reads TGTGCCAGCAGTACCGCGGCAGGACTTCCCCCTGGGGCCAACGTCCTGACTTTC. Its protein product is CASSTAAGLPPGANVLTF. The variable domain in full, completed from reference TRBV27 and TRBJ2-6, reads EAQVTQNPRYLITVTGKKLTVTCSQNMNHEYMSWYRQDPGLGLRQIYYSMNVEVTDKGDVPEGYKVSRKEKRNFPLILESPSPNQTSLYFCASSTAAGLPPGANVLTFGAGSRLTVL.

The chain joins TRBV15 to TRBJ2-5; D gene ambiguous. With 5 bases removed from V and 7 bases from J, the gap between germline ends came to 17 bases. The germline V gene has CDR1 LNHNV and CDR2 YYDKDF (reference sequence). This CDR3 contains 14 residues. CDR3 nucleotides: TGTGCCACCAGCCCAGAACGGGCCCGAGTGACCCAGTACTTC. Translating it yields CATSPERARVTQYF.

This clone has just one count. This chain joins TRBV7-7 and TRBJ2-6, with D possibly matching TRBD2 (5 bases). Germline loops: CDR1 SSHAT, CDR2 FNYEAQ (reference sequence). This CDR3 has 18 amino acids. V was cut by 5 bases and J by 0 bases, with 17 bases left in between. This CDR3 reads CASSPGGVGSSGANVLTF. CDR3 coding DNA: TGTGCCAGCAGCCCAGGAGGTGTAGGAAGCTCTGGGGCCAACGTCCTGACTTTC.

The V and J genes are TRBV30 and TRBJ2-1, with D maybe TRBD2 (6 bases). Germline V lookup: CDR1 GTSNPN, CDR2 SVGIG (reference sequence). Trimming pared 4 bases from V and 4 bases from J, leaving 14 bases between. This CDR3 comprises 14 residues. CDR3 sequence: CAWKGVGGYNEQFF. In DNA form, the CDR3 reads TGTGCCTGGAAAGGGGTGGGGGGTTACAATGAGCAGTTCTTC.

This clone was counted a single time. The chain links TRBV23-1 to TRBJ1-3, with 8 nucleotides matching TRBD1. TRBV23-1 is classed as an ORF, of uncertain function. The CDR3 runs 16 residues. J was trimmed by 5 bases and V by 0 bases; bases with no gene match: 6. CDR3 residues: CASSQSHRGERNTIYF. The CDR3 DNA is TGCGCCAGCAGTCAATCACACAGGGGGGAAAGAAACACCATATATTTT.

This chain connects TRBV18 to TRBJ1-1; D gene unclear. The CDR3 extends over 14 amino acids. Germline lookup yields CDR1 KGHSH and CDR2 LQKENI. Trimming removed 6 bases from V and 1 base from J, with 12 bases in between. CDR3 sequence: CASSQDGKNTEAFF. The CDR3 DNA follows: TGTGCCAGCTCTCAAGACGGGAAGAACACTGAAGCTTTCTTT.

This chain uses TRBV7-9 with TRBJ2-1; 9 bases align to TRBD1. The CDR3 consists of 15 residues. Trimming at V came to 5 bases and at J to 3 bases, leaving 5 bases not matched to a gene. CDR1 is SEHNR, CDR2 FQNEAQ, per germline (reference sequence). The CDR3 is CASSAGTGFYNEQFF. CDR3 nucleotide sequence: TGTGCCAGCAGCGCCGGGACAGGGTTCTACAATGAGCAGTTCTTC. The whole variable domain, remainder taken from reference TRBV7-9 and TRBJ2-1, is DTGVSQNPRHKITKRGQNVTFRCDPISEHNRLYWYRQTLGQGPEFLTYFQNEAQLEKSRLLSDRFSAERPKGSFSTLEIQRTEQGDSAMYLCASSAGTGFYNEQFFGPGTRLTVL.

The rearrangement uses TRBV18 and TRBJ1-2; D possibly corresponds to TRBD1 (6 bases). The CDR3 extends over 11 amino acids. Trimming cost V 7 bases and J 5 bases, with 8 bases left between them. Germline V gene data show CDR1 as KGHSH and CDR2 as LQKENI. In DNA, the CDR3 is TGTGCCAGCTTAGGGGGATATGGCTACACCTTC. Translating it yields CASLGGYGYTF.

CDR3 sequence reads: CASSENGVNEQFF. The CDR3 coding sequence is TGTGCCAGCAGTGAGAACGGTGTCAATGAGCAGTTCTTC. The chain carries TRBV2 and TRBJ2-1; D is uncertain. This CDR3 region has 13 residues. The V gene's germline CDR1 is SNHLY and CDR2 FYNNEI. V was shortened by 3 bases and J by 6 bases, with 9 bases between the two germline ends.

The rearrangement joins TRBV18 to TRBJ1-6; D remains unclear. V was cut by 5 bases and J by 3 bases, with 14 bases left in between. In germline, CDR1 is KGHSH, CDR2 LQKENI. CDR3 length: 16 residues. DNA of the CDR3: TGTGCCAGCTCAACCATTGGGGAGAACTATAATTCACCCCTCCACTTT. Its protein product is CASSTIGENYNSPLHF.

This chain joins TRBV5-6 and TRBJ1-3; 9 bases align to TRBD1. CDR1 is SGHDT and CDR2 is YYEEEE in the germline V gene. V was pared by 3 bases and J by 1 base, with 11 bases of the junction left unmatched. There are 18 residues in the CDR3. CDR3 residues: CASSSIWTGDISGNTIYF. The CDR3, as DNA: TGTGCCAGCAGCTCGATATGGACAGGGGACATTTCTGGAAACACCATATATTTT.